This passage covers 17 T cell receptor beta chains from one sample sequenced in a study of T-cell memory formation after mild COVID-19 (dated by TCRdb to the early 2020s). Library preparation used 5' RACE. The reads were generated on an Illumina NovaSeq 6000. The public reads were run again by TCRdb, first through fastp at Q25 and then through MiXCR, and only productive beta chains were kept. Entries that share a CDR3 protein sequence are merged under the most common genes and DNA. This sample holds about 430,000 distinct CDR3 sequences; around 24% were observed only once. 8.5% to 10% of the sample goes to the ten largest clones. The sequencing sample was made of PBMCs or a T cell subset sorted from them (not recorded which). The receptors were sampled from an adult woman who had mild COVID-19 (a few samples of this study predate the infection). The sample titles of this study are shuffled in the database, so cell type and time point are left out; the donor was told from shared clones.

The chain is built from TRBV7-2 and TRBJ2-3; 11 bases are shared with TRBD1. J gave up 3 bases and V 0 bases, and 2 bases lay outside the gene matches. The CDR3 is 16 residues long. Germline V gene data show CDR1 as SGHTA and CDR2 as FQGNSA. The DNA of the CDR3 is TGTGCCAGCAGCTTAGCCGGGACAGGGGGAACAGATACGCAGTATTTT. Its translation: CASSLAGTGGTDTQYF. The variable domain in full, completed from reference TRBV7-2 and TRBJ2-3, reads GAGVSQSPSNKVTEKGKDVELRCDPISGHTALYWYRQSLGQGLEFLIYFQGNSAPDKSGLPSDRFSAERTGGSVSTLTIQRTQQEDSAVYLCASSLAGTGGTDTQYFGPGTRLTVL.

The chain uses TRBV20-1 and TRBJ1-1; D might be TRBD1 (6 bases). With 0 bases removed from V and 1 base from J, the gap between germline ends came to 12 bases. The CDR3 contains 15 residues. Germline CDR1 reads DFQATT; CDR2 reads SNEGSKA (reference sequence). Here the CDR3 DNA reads TGCAGTGCTAGAGATAACAGGGCCCCGAACACTGAAGCTTTCTTT. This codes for CSARDNRAPNTEAFF.

The CDR3 nucleotides are TGTGCCAGCAGTTTCCTCAGGGTCCCGAGCTCCTACAATGAGCAGTTCTTC. Translating it yields CASSFLRVPSSYNEQFF. This sequence joins TRBV27 and TRBJ2-1; possible D gene TRBD1, 5 bases. CDR3 length: 17 amino acids. The germline CDR1 and CDR2 sequences are MNHEY and SMNVEV (reference sequence). The V end was cut by 3 bases, the J end by 0 bases, with 15 bases between.

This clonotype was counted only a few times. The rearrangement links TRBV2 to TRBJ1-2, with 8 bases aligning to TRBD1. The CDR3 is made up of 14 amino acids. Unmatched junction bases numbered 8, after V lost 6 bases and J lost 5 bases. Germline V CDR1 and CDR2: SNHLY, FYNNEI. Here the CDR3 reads CASRPQGVSYGYTF. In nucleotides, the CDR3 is TGTGCCAGCAGGCCACAGGGGGTCTCTTATGGCTACACCTTC.

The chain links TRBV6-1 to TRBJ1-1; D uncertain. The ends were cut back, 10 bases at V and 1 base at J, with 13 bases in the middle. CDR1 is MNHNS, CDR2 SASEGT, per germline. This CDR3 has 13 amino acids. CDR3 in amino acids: CAIQFGRNTEAFF. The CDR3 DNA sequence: TGTGCCATCCAATTCGGCAGGAACACTGAAGCTTTCTTT.

Here the CDR3 reads CASRIGNNYGYTF. The CDR3 bases are TGTGCCAGCAGGATCGGCAACAACTATGGCTACACCTTC. The rearrangement uses TRBV12-3 or TRBV12-4 and TRBJ1-2; D not resolved. There are 13 residues in the CDR3. V was trimmed by 6 bases and J by 2 bases, leaving 10 bases between them.

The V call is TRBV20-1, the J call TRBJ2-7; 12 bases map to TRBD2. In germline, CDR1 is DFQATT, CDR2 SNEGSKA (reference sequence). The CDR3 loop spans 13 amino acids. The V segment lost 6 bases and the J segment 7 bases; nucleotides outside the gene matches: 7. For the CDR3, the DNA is TGCAGTGCCAGACTAGCGGGGGCCCGGGAGCAGTACTTC. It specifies CSARLAGAREQYF.

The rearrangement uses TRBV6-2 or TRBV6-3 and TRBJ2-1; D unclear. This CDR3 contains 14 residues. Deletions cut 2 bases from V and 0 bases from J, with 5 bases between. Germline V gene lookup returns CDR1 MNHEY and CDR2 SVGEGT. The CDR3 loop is CASSYDSSYNEQFF. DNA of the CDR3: TGTGCCAGCAGTTACGATAGCTCCTACAATGAGCAGTTCTTC.

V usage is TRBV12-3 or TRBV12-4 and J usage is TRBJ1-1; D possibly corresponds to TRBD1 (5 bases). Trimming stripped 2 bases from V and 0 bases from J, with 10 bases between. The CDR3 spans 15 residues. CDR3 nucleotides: TGTGCCAGCAGTTTAAGGGGCAGGGTGAACACTGAAGCTTTCTTT. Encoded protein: CASSLRGRVNTEAFF.

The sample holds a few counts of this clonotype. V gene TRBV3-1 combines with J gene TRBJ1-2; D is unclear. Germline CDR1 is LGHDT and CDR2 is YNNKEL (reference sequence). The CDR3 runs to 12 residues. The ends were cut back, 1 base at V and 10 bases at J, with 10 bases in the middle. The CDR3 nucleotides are TGTGCCAGCAGCCAAGTAAAGGGAGCCTACACCTTC. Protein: CASSQVKGAYTF.

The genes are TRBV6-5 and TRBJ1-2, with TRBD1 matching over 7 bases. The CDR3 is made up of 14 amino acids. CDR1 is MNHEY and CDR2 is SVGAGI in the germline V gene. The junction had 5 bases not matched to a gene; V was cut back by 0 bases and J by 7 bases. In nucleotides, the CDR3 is TGTGCCAGCAGTTACTCTCGGGCAGGGGGTGGCTACACCTTC. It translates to CASSYSRAGGGYTF.

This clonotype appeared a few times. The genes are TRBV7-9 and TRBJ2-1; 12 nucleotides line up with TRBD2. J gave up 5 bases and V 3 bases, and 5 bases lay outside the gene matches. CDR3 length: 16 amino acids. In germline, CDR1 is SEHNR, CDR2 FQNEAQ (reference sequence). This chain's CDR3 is CASSLRTSGKDNEQFF. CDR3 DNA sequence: TGTGCCAGCAGCTTGCGGACTAGCGGGAAAGACAATGAGCAGTTCTTC.

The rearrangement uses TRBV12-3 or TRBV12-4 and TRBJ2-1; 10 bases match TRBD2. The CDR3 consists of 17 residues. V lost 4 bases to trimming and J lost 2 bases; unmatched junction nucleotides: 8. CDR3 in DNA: TGTGCCAGCAGTTCCAGAGCGGGAGGGAACACCTACAATGAGCAGTTCTTC. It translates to CASSSRAGGNTYNEQFF.

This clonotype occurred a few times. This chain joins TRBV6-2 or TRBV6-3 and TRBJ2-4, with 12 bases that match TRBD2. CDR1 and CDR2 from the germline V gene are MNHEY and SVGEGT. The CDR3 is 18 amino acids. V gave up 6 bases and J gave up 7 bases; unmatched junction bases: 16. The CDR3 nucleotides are TGTGCCAGCAGCCGCCCGACTAGCGGGAGATCGGGCGTGAACATTCAGTACTTC. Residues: CASSRPTSGRSGVNIQYF.

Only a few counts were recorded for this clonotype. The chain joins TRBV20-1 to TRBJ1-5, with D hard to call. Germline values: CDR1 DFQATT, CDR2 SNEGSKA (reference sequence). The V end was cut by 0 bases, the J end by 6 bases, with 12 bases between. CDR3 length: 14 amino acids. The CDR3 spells CSARDEAVAQPQHF. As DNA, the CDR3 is TGCAGTGCTAGAGATGAGGCCGTCGCTCAGCCCCAGCATTTT.

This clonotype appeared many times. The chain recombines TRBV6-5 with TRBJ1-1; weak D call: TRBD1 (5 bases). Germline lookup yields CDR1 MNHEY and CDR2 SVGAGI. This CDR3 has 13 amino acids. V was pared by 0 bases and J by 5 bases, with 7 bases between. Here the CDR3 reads CASSYSGTTEAFF. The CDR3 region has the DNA TGTGCCAGCAGTTACTCCGGGACGACTGAAGCTTTCTTT.

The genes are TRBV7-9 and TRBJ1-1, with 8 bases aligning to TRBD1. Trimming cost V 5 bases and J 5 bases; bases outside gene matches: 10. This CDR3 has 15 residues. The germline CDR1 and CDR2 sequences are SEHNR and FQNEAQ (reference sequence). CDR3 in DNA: TGTGCCAGCAGCGGACCAGGGGGCGCGGGGACTGAAGCTTTCTTT. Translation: CASSGPGGAGTEAFF.